These 21 T cell receptor beta chains came from one sample sequenced in a study of cytomegalovirus exposure and HLA in healthy donors. With 60 Vbeta and 13 Jbeta primers, the PCR was carried out. The method was immunoSEQ multiplex PCR; TCRdb's version includes in-frame clones alone and lacks a portion of them. Of some 190,000 clones in the sample, about 90% are singletons; the top ten hold around 1%. The sample taken for sequencing was PBMCs. The receptors here all came from a boy aged 2 to 10 in good health and CMV-seronegative.

This clone was observed a single time. The chain combines TRBV6-4 with TRBJ2-5; 7 positions match TRBD2. The CDR3 sequence is 15 residues long. Germline lookup yields CDR1 MRHNA and CDR2 SNTAGT. The J segment lost 4 bases and the V segment lost 4 bases, leaving 9 bases of the junction unmatched. CDR3 sequence (DNA): TGTGCCAGCAGTGTTGTCGGAGGGGAGGGAGAGACCCAGTACTTC. Protein: CASSVVGGEGETQYF.

The rearrangement joins TRBV27 to TRBJ1-2; TRBD1 is a possible D gene (5 bases). Germline V CDR1 and CDR2: MNHEY, SMNVEV (reference sequence). The V gene lost 5 bases and the J gene lost 2 bases, with 12 bases spanning the gap. The length of the CDR3 is 14 residues. CDR3 sequence: CASSVLGGNYGYTF. The DNA for the CDR3 is TGTGCCAGCAGTGTACTGGGGGGAAACTATGGCTACACCTTC.

As to this clone: Other DNA sequences from this sample encode an identical CDR3 as well. The V and J genes are TRBV5-1 and TRBJ1-2, with D hard to call. V dropped 0 bases and J dropped 3 bases, with 6 bases sitting between them. The CDR3 is made up of 13 amino acids. In germline, CDR1 is SGHRS, CDR2 YFSETQ. This CDR3 reads CASSLDRDYGYTF. CDR3 coding DNA: TGCGCCAGCAGCTTGGATCGCGACTATGGCTACACCTTC.

The rearrangement joins TRBV20-1 to TRBJ2-7, with TRBD1 matching 8 bases. The CDR3 sequence is 11 residues long. Unmatched junction bases numbered 1, after V lost 3 bases and J lost 6 bases. CDR1 and CDR2 (germline): DFQATT, SNEGSKA (reference sequence). This chain's CDR3 is CSARDRVEQYF. As DNA, the CDR3 is TGCAGTGCTAGGGACAGGGTCGAGCAGTACTTC.

The chain recombines TRBV7-2 with TRBJ2-3; TRBD2 matches at 8 bases. The CDR3 contains 16 residues. Germline V gives CDR1 SGHTA, CDR2 FQGNSA. Trimming cost V 1 base and J 0 bases; bases outside gene matches: 3. The CDR3 nucleotides read TGTGCCAGCAGCTTAGTGGGCGGGGGGAGCACAGATACGCAGTATTTT. Its translation: CASSLVGGGSTDTQYF.

The rearrangement links TRBV5-1 to TRBJ1-1, with TRBD1 identical over 8 bases. The CDR3 consists of 16 residues. From germline, CDR1 is SGHRS and CDR2 YFSETQ. The V segment lost 4 bases and the J segment 4 bases; nucleotides outside the gene matches: 12. CDR3 bases: TGCGCCAGCAGCGGATTACAGGGGGGAGGAATCACTGAAGCTTTCTTT. Its translation is CASSGLQGGGITEAFF.

This clone was recorded a few times. The chain uses TRBV28 and TRBJ1-4; unclear D gene. Trimming took 4 bases from V and 0 from J, leaving 12 bases between them. Germline assignment: CDR1 MDHEN and CDR2 SYDVKM. The CDR3 totals 16 residues. CDR3 sequence: CASSSHRKTTNEKLFF. Written as DNA, the CDR3 is TGTGCCAGCAGTTCCCACAGAAAAACAACTAATGAAAAACTGTTTTTT. Filled out from reference TRBV28 and TRBJ1-4, the complete variable domain reads DVKVTQSSRYLVKRTGEKVFLECVQDMDHENMFWYRQDPGLGLRLIYFSYDVKMKEKGDIPEGYSVSREKKERFSLILESASTNQTSMYLCASSSHRKTTNEKLFFGSGTQLSVL.

The chain recombines TRBV27 with TRBJ2-3; D call uncertain. The CDR3 extends over 14 amino acids. V was cut by 5 bases and J by 4 bases, with 13 bases left in between. Germline-derived CDR1 and CDR2 are MNHEY and SMNVEV (reference sequence). DNA of the CDR3: TGTGCCAGCAGTCCAGGCCCTTGGGCAGATACGCAGTATTTT. This gives the protein CASSPGPWADTQYF.

This clone showed up just once. CDR3 residues: CASSIDLEASSYNEQFF. The CDR3, as DNA: TGTGCCAGTAGTATAGATCTCGAGGCTAGCTCCTACAATGAGCAGTTCTTC. The J gene is TRBJ2-1, the V gene TRBV19; D is ambiguous. Germline CDR1 and CDR2: LNHDA and SQIVND (reference sequence). Trimming stripped 0 bases from V and 0 bases from J, with 12 bases between. This CDR3 contains 17 residues.

The CDR3 loop is CASSQESGGGWETQYF. In DNA form, the CDR3 reads TGTGCCAGCAGCCAAGAAAGCGGGGGGGGGTGGGAGACCCAGTACTTC. The chain links TRBV4-2 to TRBJ2-5; 10 bases line up with TRBD2. V was clipped by 0 bases and J by 5 bases; unmatched bases: 6. Germline V lookup: CDR1 LGHNA, CDR2 YNFKEQ. This CDR3 region has 16 residues.

This chain links TRBV19 with TRBJ1-5; tentatively, D is TRBD1 (5 bases). V lost 0 bases and J lost 13, with 16 bases in between. Germline V gene lookup returns CDR1 LNHDA and CDR2 SQIVND (reference sequence). The CDR3 loop spans 14 amino acids. In DNA, the CDR3 is TGTGCCAGTAGTATAGACTCCACAGGCGGCGTACAGCATTTT. Translated: CASSIDSTGGVQHF.

The chain combines TRBV7-2 with TRBJ2-7; 8 bases match TRBD1. CDR3 length: 14 amino acids. Trimming removed 5 bases from V and 4 bases from J; junction bases left unmatched: 7. Germline V gives CDR1 SGHTA, CDR2 FQGNSA. Written as DNA, the CDR3 is TGTGCCAGCAGCCAGGGCAGGGGGCATTACGAGCAGTACTTC. This sequence encodes CASSQGRGHYEQYF.

V and J are TRBV5-4 and TRBJ1-2; D is undetermined. Looked up from germline, CDR1 is SGHNT and CDR2 is YYREEE (reference sequence). V lost 1 base, J lost 8 bases, and 15 bases lay in between. This CDR3 is 14 amino acids long. In nucleotides, the CDR3 is TGTGCCAGCAGCTTGTCAGACAAGCTCTTCGGCTACACCTTC. This codes for CASSLSDKLFGYTF.

V usage is TRBV28 and J usage is TRBJ1-5; a possible D gene is TRBD1 (5 bases). This CDR3 is built from 15 residues. Germline V gene sequence: CDR1 MDHEN, CDR2 SYDVKM. The germline V and J ends were trimmed by 5 bases and 2 bases, with 13 bases remaining between them. CDR3 DNA: TGTGCCAGCAGTCCAGCGACAGTCGGCAATCAGCCCCAGCATTTT. This codes for CASSPATVGNQPQHF. The variable domain in full, with the rest retrieved from reference TRBV28 and TRBJ1-5, is DVKVTQSSRYLVKRTGEKVFLECVQDMDHENMFWYRQDPGLGLRLIYFSYDVKMKEKGDIPEGYSVSREKKERFSLILESASTNQTSMYLCASSPATVGNQPQHFGDGTRLSIL.

V gene TRBV29-1 combines with J gene TRBJ1-1, with 12 bases aligning to TRBD1. Germline CDR1 reads SQVTM; CDR2 reads ANQGSEA. Losses at the gene ends were 3 bases for V and 5 bases for J; bases not matched to a gene: 10. The CDR3 has 16 residues. The CDR3 is CSVEPGQGARRTEAFF. DNA of the CDR3: TGCAGCGTTGAGCCGGGACAGGGGGCGCGGCGTACTGAAGCTTTCTTT.

The V gene is TRBV27, the J gene TRBJ1-5; 9 bases agree with TRBD1. CDR1 and CDR2 (germline): MNHEY, SMNVEV (reference sequence). Germline trimming cut 5 bases from V and 3 bases from J; bases unmatched to any gene: 5. This CDR3 spans 15 amino acids. The CDR3 spells CASSMTGGNNQPQHF. In DNA, the CDR3 is TGTGCCAGCAGTATGACAGGGGGGAACAATCAGCCCCAGCATTTT.

CDR3 loop: CASSLEGLVGDTQYF. DNA of the CDR3: TGCGCCAGCAGCTTGGAGGGACTAGTAGGCGATACGCAGTATTTT. V usage is TRBV5-1 and J usage is TRBJ2-3; 8 bases match TRBD2. The V segment lost 0 bases and the J segment 6 bases; nucleotides outside the gene matches: 6. The germline gives CDR1 SGHRS, CDR2 YFSETQ. This CDR3 spans 15 amino acids.

About this clone itself: One junction end does not reproduce the germline sequence, and a read error may be involved. The J gene is TRBJ2-3, the V gene TRBV7-9; either TRBD1 or TRBD2 may fit D (7 bases each). CDR3 length equals 12 residues. CDR1 SEHNR and CDR2 FQNEAQ come from the germline V gene (reference sequence). The CDR3 bases are TGTTCCAGCAGCAGGGGGGGGGAGAAGCAGTATTTT. As protein: CSSSRGGEKQYF. The whole variable domain, filled in from reference TRBV7-9 and TRBJ2-3, reads DTGVSQNPRHKITKRGQNVTFRCDPISEHNRLYWYRQTLGQGPEFLTYFQNEAQLEKSRLLSDRFSAERPKGSFSTLEIQRTEQGDSAMYLCSSSRGGEKQYFGPGTRLTVL.

This clone was observed once. This chain joins TRBV30 and TRBJ1-2, with D possibly TRBD1 on 5 matching bases. Germline values: CDR1 GTSNPN, CDR2 SVGIG (reference sequence). CDR3 length equals 12 residues. Trimming shortened V by 5 bases and J by 9 bases, and 16 bases separated the two germline ends. The CDR3 region has the DNA TGTGCCTGGGCGAGGGGACTAGGTAGCTACACCTTC. This translates into CAWARGLGSYTF. Complete variable domain (other parts from reference TRBV30 and TRBJ1-2): SQTIHQWPATLVQPVGSPLSLECTVEGTSNPNLYWYRQAAGRGLQLLFYSVGIGQISSEVPQNLSASRPQDRQFILSSKKLLLSDSGFYLCAWARGLGSYTFGSGTRLTVV.

V and J are TRBV6-6 and TRBJ1-4, with 10 bases identical to TRBD1. The V gene's germline CDR1 is MNHNY and CDR2 SVGAGI (reference sequence). J was trimmed by 5 bases and V by 7 bases; bases with no gene match: 7. The CDR3 is 15 residues long. The CDR3 here is CASKDRGEGNEKLFF. The CDR3 DNA reads as TGTGCCAGCAAGGACAGGGGGGAGGGGAATGAAAAACTGTTTTTT.

V is TRBV7-9 and J is TRBJ2-5; 10 bases are a match to TRBD1. The J call could be wrong; TRBJ2-7 is a better fit for the DNA end. The CDR3 runs 14 residues. Germline CDR1 and CDR2: SEHNR and FQNEAQ (reference sequence). The DNA for the CDR3 is TGTGCCAGCAGCTTAGGGACAGGGGGGGGCGAGCAGTACTTC. It is translated as CASSLGTGGGEQYF.